The 18 T cell receptor beta chains given below trace back to one sample, sequenced in a study of beta chain features in type 1 diabetes. Reverse transcription of all isolated RNA meant that expressed TCRB transcripts were sequenced. Produced via immunoSEQ multiplex PCR; TCRdb's table is partial and in-frame only. The sample has some 300,000 clones, under 8.5% seen once. Sequencing was performed on central memory CD4+ T cells from blood. These receptor sequences come from a woman under 30 in good health.

This clone was seen repeatedly, ten times or more. The CDR3 loop reads CASMATGTDSYEQYF. In DNA form, the CDR3 reads TGTGCCAGCATGGCCACCGGGACAGATTCCTACGAGCAGTACTTC. This chain uses TRBV27 with TRBJ2-7; 7 nucleotides align to TRBD1. The CDR3 covers 15 residues. CDR1 is MNHEY, CDR2 SMNVEV, per germline (reference sequence). Germline trimming cut 7 bases from V and 1 base from J; bases unmatched to any gene: 10.

This clone turned up a few times. Other DNA sequences within the sample encode an identical CDR3. The chain carries TRBV5-1 and TRBJ2-7, with 13 positions matching TRBD2. The J segment lost 7 bases and the V segment lost 4 bases, leaving 5 bases of the junction unmatched. Germline V gene sequence: CDR1 SGHRS, CDR2 YFSETQ. CDR3 size: 14 residues. Here the CDR3 DNA reads TGCGCCAGCAGCCGGACTAGCGGGAGTCGAGAGCAGTACTTC. Translating gives CASSRTSGSREQYF.

At least ten counts were recorded for this clone. The rearrangement joins TRBV7-8 to TRBJ2-2; D ambiguous. The germline V gene encodes CDR1 SGHVS and CDR2 FQNEAQ. Trimming took off 5 bases at V and 6 bases at J, with 10 bases between the two ends. The CDR3 is made up of 13 amino acids. This CDR3 is CASSLTVSGELFF. CDR3 bases: TGTGCCAGCAGCCTCACAGTGTCCGGGGAGCTGTTTTTT.

This clone was counted a few times. The V call is TRBV5-6, the J call TRBJ2-3; 7 bases agree with TRBD2. The CDR3 is 15 residues long. Germline assignment: CDR1 SGHDT and CDR2 YYEEEE. The V segment lost 0 bases and the J segment 4 bases; nucleotides outside the gene matches: 5. In DNA, the CDR3 is TGTGCCAGCAGCTTGGATGCGGGGGAATCAGATACGCAGTATTTT. This translates into CASSLDAGESDTQYF.

The rearrangement uses TRBV7-9 and TRBJ2-2; D is undetermined. V was trimmed by 5 bases and J by 6 bases, leaving 7 bases between them. This CDR3 contains 12 residues. Germline CDR1 is SEHNR and CDR2 is FQNEAQ (reference sequence). CDR3 residues: CASSLTPGELFF. CDR3 DNA: TGTGCCAGCAGCCTTACCCCCGGGGAGCTGTTTTTT.

This clone came up many times. V gene TRBV7-3 combines with J gene TRBJ2-5; D possibly corresponds to TRBD2 (7 bases). Deletions cut 5 bases from V and 5 bases from J, with 18 bases between. Germline V CDR1 and CDR2: SGHTA, FQGTGA. The CDR3 is 15 residues long. CDR3 protein: CASSDQRGGLETQYF. The CDR3 DNA sequence: TGTGCCAGCAGCGACCAGCGCGGGGGCTTGGAGACCCAGTACTTC.

This clone was picked up a small number of times. The chain is built from TRBV5-4 and TRBJ2-3; D uncertain. This CDR3 comprises 17 residues. V lost 1 base to trimming and J lost 1 base, with 16 bases between them. In germline, CDR1 is SGHNT, CDR2 YYREEE (reference sequence). The CDR3 here is CASSLPPSHGGTDTQYF. The CDR3 bases are TGTGCCAGCAGCTTGCCCCCGTCCCATGGGGGCACAGATACGCAGTATTTT.

This clone was seen only a few times. The chain combines TRBV5-6 with TRBJ1-3; D not certain. Between the trimmed V and J ends, which lost 0 bases and 9 bases, there was a span of 7 bases. CDR1 is SGHDT and CDR2 is YYEEEE in the germline V gene. This CDR3 is built from 12 residues. In DNA, the CDR3 is TGTGCCAGCAGCTTGGATGTCAGCACCATATATTTT. Translation: CASSLDVSTIYF.

Only a few counts were recorded for this clone. V is TRBV7-2 and J is TRBJ1-1; no firm D call. Germline V gene lookup returns CDR1 SGHTA and CDR2 FQGNSA. The CDR3 runs to 16 residues. The V end lost 2 bases, the J end lost 2 bases, and 15 bases lay between the germline ends. The CDR3 DNA sequence: TGTGCCAGCAGCTTATTTGACCTGCTGGCCAACACTGAAGCTTTCTTT. This translates into CASSLFDLLANTEAFF.

V gene TRBV2 combines with J gene TRBJ2-7; TRBD1 matches 8 bases. The V segment lost 10 bases and the J segment 2 bases; nucleotides outside the gene matches: 4. CDR3 length: 12 residues. Germline V gives CDR1 SNHLY, CDR2 FYNNEI. CDR3 DNA sequence: TGTGCCAACACAGGGGGGCCCTACGAGCAGTACTTC. This sequence encodes CANTGGPYEQYF.

This clone was recorded a few times. The rearrangement links TRBV9 to TRBJ2-5; 12 nucleotides align to TRBD2. The V gene's germline CDR1 is SGDLS and CDR2 YYNGEE. With V trimmed by 4 bases and J by 5 bases, 3 bases remained unmatched. The CDR3 runs to 14 residues. The CDR3: CASSLAGGSETQYF. CDR3 coding DNA: TGTGCCAGCAGCCTAGCGGGAGGGTCGGAGACCCAGTACTTC.

V is TRBV5-6 and J is TRBJ2-2, with D tentatively TRBD1 (6 bases). V shed 2 bases and J shed 1 base, with 9 bases lying between them. The CDR3 runs 15 residues. Per germline, CDR1 SGHDT and CDR2 YYEEEE. CDR3 in amino acids: CASSFPGQNTGELFF. In DNA, the CDR3 is TGTGCCAGCAGCTTCCCGGGACAGAACACCGGGGAGCTGTTTTTT.

This clone was recorded a few times. The rearrangement joins TRBV27 to TRBJ2-7, with 8 bases identical to TRBD1. Per germline, CDR1 MNHEY and CDR2 SMNVEV (reference sequence). Trimming at V came to 5 bases and at J to 7 bases, leaving 13 bases not matched to a gene. The CDR3 sequence is 15 residues long. CDR3 sequence: CASSRNPGQAMEQYF. CDR3 sequence (DNA): TGTGCCAGCAGTCGGAACCCGGGACAGGCTATGGAGCAGTACTTC.

This clone was observed a few times. The rearrangement links TRBV7-9 to TRBJ1-1; 8 bases are a match to TRBD1. The CDR3 length is 13 residues. The V and J ends lost 5 bases and 6 bases, in that order; junction bases with no gene match: 5. CDR1 and CDR2 (germline): SEHNR, FQNEAQ (reference sequence). Written as DNA, the CDR3 is TGTGCCAGCAGCAAAGACAGGGGAGCTGAAGCTTTCTTT. This sequence encodes CASSKDRGAEAFF. Full variable domain (rest looked up from reference TRBV7-9 and TRBJ1-1): DTGVSQNPRHKITKRGQNVTFRCDPISEHNRLYWYRQTLGQGPEFLTYFQNEAQLEKSRLLSDRFSAERPKGSFSTLEIQRTEQGDSAMYLCASSKDRGAEAFFGQGTRLTVV.

V is TRBV19 and J is TRBJ2-7; the D is unclear. Germline loops: CDR1 LNHDA, CDR2 SQIVND (reference sequence). The V end lost 7 bases, the J end lost 0 bases, and 13 bases lay between the germline ends. The CDR3 is 14 residues long. This CDR3 is CASKLDWSSYEQYV. In DNA, the CDR3 is TGTGCCAGTAAGCTCGACTGGAGCTCCTACGAGCAGTACGTC.

This clone was detected only a few times. This chain links TRBV7-2 with TRBJ1-6, with 7 bases matching TRBD1. CDR3 size: 17 residues. Losses at the gene ends were 5 bases for V and 7 bases for J; bases not matched to a gene: 14. Germline values: CDR1 SGHTA, CDR2 FQGNSA. CDR3 protein: CASSPRPRTGGNSPLHF. The CDR3 DNA reads TGTGCCAGCAGCCCAAGACCGCGGACAGGTGGAAATTCACCCCTCCACTTT.

This chain joins TRBV27 and TRBJ2-3, with 10 bases fitting TRBD2. Looked up from germline, CDR1 is MNHEY and CDR2 is SMNVEV (reference sequence). CDR3 length: 16 amino acids. The junction had 6 bases not matched to a gene; V was cut back by 2 bases and J by 4 bases. The CDR3 here is CASSLPTSGVPDTQYF. In DNA, the CDR3 is TGTGCCAGCAGTTTACCCACTAGCGGGGTACCAGATACGCAGTATTTT.

In this sample, this clone turned up a few times. The rearrangement uses TRBV5-8 and TRBJ2-1; D gene unclear. V lost 1 base and J 3 bases, leaving 5 bases between the germline ends. CDR3 length: 13 amino acids. Germline assignment: CDR1 SGHTS and CDR2 YDEGEE. CDR3 coding DNA: TGTGCCAGCAGCTTGACTTTCTACAATGAGCAGTTCTTC. It is translated as CASSLTFYNEQFF. The full variable domain, in which reference TRBV5-8 and TRBJ2-1 provide the parts outside the CDR3, is EAGVTQSPTHLIKTRGQQATLRCSPISGHTSVYWYQQALGLGLQFLLWYDEGEERNRGNFPPRFSGRQFPNYSSELNVNALELEDSALYLCASSLTFYNEQFFGPGTRLTVL.